A single sample is the source of the 26 T cell receptor beta chains below, sequenced in a study of T cells in Graves' hyperthyroidism and ophthalmopathy. Amplified regions were TCR beta CDR3 sequences from RNA transcripts. Primed by the HTBI set, a first-round RT-PCR was run on the TCR CDR3. One entry per CDR3 protein, called by TCRdb with MiXCR from the multiplex PCR reads. The table has hundreds of thousands of distinct CDR3 sequences, around 15% seen once. The sequencing sample was made of blood. All receptors come from a young woman with Graves' hyperthyroidism.

The chain combines TRBV10-3 with TRBJ1-5, with D unresolved. Per the germline V gene, CDR1 is ENHRY and CDR2 is SYGVKD. There are 14 residues in the CDR3. V was clipped by 2 bases and J by 2 bases, with 7 bases between them. The CDR3 region has the DNA TGTGCCATCAGTGAGGTCCAGGGCAATCAGCCCCAGCATTTT. Its protein is CAISEVQGNQPQHF.

This clonotype was counted a few times. The chain carries TRBV4-1 and TRBJ2-7, with D possibly being TRBD1 (6 bases). V was clipped by 2 bases and J by 1 base, with 12 bases between them. This CDR3 spans 15 amino acids. Germline V gene sequence: CDR1 MGHRA, CDR2 YSYEKL. CDR3 residues: CASSQLDRSSYEQYF. CDR3 bases: TGCGCCAGCAGCCAATTAGACAGGTCGTCCTACGAGCAGTACTTC.

In its sample, this clonotype was seen many times. This sequence joins TRBV7-2 and TRBJ1-5, with D possibly being TRBD1 (5 bases). V lost 6 bases, J lost 2 bases, and 14 bases lay in between. CDR3 length: 15 residues. CDR1 is SGHTA and CDR2 is FQGNSA in the germline V gene. The CDR3 sequence is CASSYLGGGNQPQHF. In DNA, the CDR3 is TGTGCCAGCAGTTATCTCGGGGGGGGCAATCAGCCCCAGCATTTT.

The V and J genes are TRBV5-1 and TRBJ2-1, with 11 bases fitting TRBD2. The CDR3 has 14 residues. Germline values: CDR1 SGHRS, CDR2 YFSETQ. The V gene end was trimmed by 5 bases and the J gene end by 5 bases; junction bases not matched to a gene: 3. The CDR3 DNA sequence: TGCGCCAGCAGATCGACTAGCGGGAACAATGAGCAGTTCTTC. Translating gives CASRSTSGNNEQFF.

This clonotype was observed a few times. The V gene is TRBV7-9, the J gene TRBJ2-3; TRBD2 matches 8 bases. The CDR3 has 17 residues. Germline CDR1 SEHNR, CDR2 FQNEAQ (reference sequence). V lost 3 bases and J lost 2; bases outside the gene matches: 10. The CDR3 spells CASSFSSGSRYTDTQYF. For the CDR3, the DNA is TGTGCCAGCAGCTTTTCCAGCGGGAGTCGTTACACAGATACGCAGTATTTT.

The gene calls are TRBV28 and TRBJ1-1; D remains ambiguous. This CDR3 comprises 18 residues. Germline V CDR1 and CDR2: MDHEN, SYDVKM. Between the trimmed V and J ends, which lost 4 bases and 1 base, there was a span of 22 bases. The CDR3, as DNA: TGTGCCAGCAGTTACCCCCAGGACCGACCACACCCGAACACTGAAGCTTTCTTT. Amino acid sequence: CASSYPQDRPHPNTEAFF.

This clonotype has just a few counts. The CDR3 nucleotides are TGCAGTGCTAGATCACAGAGCAATCAGCCCCAGCATTTT. Its protein is CSARSQSNQPQHF. The rearrangement uses TRBV20-1 and TRBJ1-5; no definite D call. This CDR3 is built from 13 residues. From germline, CDR1 is DFQATT and CDR2 SNEGSKA (reference sequence). V was shortened by 2 bases and J by 1 base, with 6 bases between the two germline ends.

This clonotype was picked up many times. This chain links TRBV28 with TRBJ2-7; no definite D call. There are 11 residues in the CDR3. From germline, CDR1 is MDHEN and CDR2 SYDVKM. Trimming pared 5 bases from V and 5 bases from J, leaving 7 bases between. Here the CDR3 DNA reads TGTGCCAGCAGTCAAAACCACGAGCAGTACTTC. Translation: CASSQNHEQYF.

In its sample, this clonotype was seen many times. The genes are TRBV6-1 and TRBJ2-4, with TRBD2 matching over 10 bases. Germline CDR1 MNHNS, CDR2 SASEGT. The V segment lost 5 bases and the J segment 3 bases; nucleotides outside the gene matches: 10. This CDR3 is built from 17 residues. The CDR3 region has the DNA TGTGCCAGCAGTACAACTCGGAGCGGGAGGGGCAAAAACATTCAGTACTTC. It specifies CASSTTRSGRGKNIQYF.

The CDR3 here is CASSVDQTGELFF. The CDR3 nucleotides are TGTGCCAGCAGCGTAGATCAAACCGGGGAGCTGTTTTTT. The rearrangement uses TRBV9 and TRBJ2-2, with D unclear. Germline CDR1 and CDR2: SGDLS and YYNGEE. V dropped 0 bases and J dropped 5 bases, with 5 bases sitting between them. The CDR3 loop spans 13 amino acids.

The V and J genes are TRBV29-1 and TRBJ1-2; D may be TRBD1 (5 bases). The CDR3 has 10 amino acids. Looked up from germline, CDR1 is SQVTM and CDR2 is ANQGSEA. V dropped 6 bases and J dropped 5 bases, with 7 bases sitting between them. This CDR3 is CSVGGYGYTF. The CDR3 bases are TGCAGCGTGGGGGGGTATGGCTACACCTTC.

The chain combines TRBV15 with TRBJ1-4; 7 nucleotides align to TRBD1. CDR1 and CDR2 (germline): LNHNV, YYDKDF (reference sequence). The CDR3 runs 16 residues. J lost 3 bases, V lost 0 bases, and 4 bases had no gene match. The CDR3 DNA reads TGTGCCACCAGCAGAGAAAGAACAGGGGCTAATGAAAAACTGTTTTTT. This codes for CATSRERTGANEKLFF.

In its sample, this clonotype was seen a few times. The V and J genes are TRBV24-1 and TRBJ2-7, with D unresolved. The CDR3 consists of 11 residues. Deletions cut 4 bases from V and 4 bases from J, with 4 bases between. Germline CDR1 KGHDR, CDR2 SFDVKD. In nucleotides, the CDR3 is TGTGCCACCAGTGACAGATACGAGCAGTACTTC. This gives the protein CATSDRYEQYF.

This clonotype was found many times. The chain joins TRBV12-3 or TRBV12-4 to TRBJ2-1, with 13 bases fitting TRBD2. The CDR3 contains 16 residues. V was pared by 6 bases and J by 5 bases, with 7 bases of the junction left unmatched. The CDR3 loop reads CASRRTSGRDHNEQFF. The CDR3 coding sequence is TGTGCCAGCAGAAGGACTAGCGGGAGAGATCACAATGAGCAGTTCTTC.

This clonotype occurred many times. The rearrangement uses TRBV12-3 or TRBV12-4 and TRBJ2-1; D is undetermined. V was cut by 3 bases and J by 6 bases, with 12 bases left in between. This CDR3 comprises 14 residues. CDR3 sequence: CASSLSGGLNEQFF. The CDR3 DNA reads as TGTGCCAGCAGTTTGTCGGGCGGTCTCAATGAGCAGTTCTTC.

This sequence joins TRBV9 and TRBJ2-2; TRBD1 is a possible D gene (6 bases). V gave up 2 bases and J gave up 2 bases, with 10 bases separating them. The CDR3 loop spans 15 amino acids. CDR1 is SGDLS and CDR2 is YYNGEE in the germline V gene. This chain's CDR3 is CASSVTGQNTGELFF. Written as DNA, the CDR3 is TGTGCCAGCAGCGTTACGGGACAAAACACCGGGGAGCTGTTTTTT. Together with reference TRBV9 and TRBJ2-2, the CDR3 gives the full variable domain: DSGVTQTPKHLITATGQRVTLRCSPRSGDLSVYWYQQSLDQGLQFLIQYYNGEERAKGNILERFSAQQFPDLHSELNLSSLELGDSALYFCASSVTGQNTGELFFGEGSRLTVL.

The rearrangement links TRBV4-1 to TRBJ2-1; 8 nucleotides agree with TRBD1. Germline V gives CDR1 MGHRA, CDR2 YSYEKL. The CDR3 is 16 residues long. J gave up 4 bases and V 0 bases, and 5 bases lay outside the gene matches. The DNA of the CDR3 is TGCGCCAGCAGCCAAGAAAGCCAGGGGGCGTACAATGAGCAGTTCTTC. Translated, it gives CASSQESQGAYNEQFF.

This clonotype has only a few counts. Relative to the germline gene, one junction end is altered; a read error may explain this. V usage is TRBV27 and J usage is TRBJ2-1, with 8 nucleotides matching TRBD1. The CDR3 extends over 12 amino acids. CDR1 and CDR2 (germline): MNHEY, SMNVEV (reference sequence). The CDR3 loop is CASSLSQGEQFF. In DNA form, the CDR3 reads TGTGCCAGCAGTTTATCACAGGGGGAGCAATTCTTC.

There are a few counts of this clonotype. The chain uses TRBV28 and TRBJ2-7; D gene unclear. V lost 5 bases to trimming and J lost 9 bases, with 17 bases between them. Germline CDR1 reads MDHEN; CDR2 reads SYDVKM. CDR3 length equals 13 residues. CDR3 in amino acids: CASSVSWGSTQYF. The CDR3 DNA reads as TGTGCCAGCAGTGTGAGCTGGGGATCAACGCAGTACTTC.

The chain joins TRBV7-9 to TRBJ2-7; 8 bases match TRBD2. This CDR3 is built from 14 residues. V gave up 5 bases and J gave up 5 bases; unmatched junction bases: 8. Per germline, CDR1 SEHNR and CDR2 FQNEAQ (reference sequence). The chain's CDR3 is CASSPSGGGDEQYF. The CDR3 region has the DNA TGTGCCAGCAGCCCGAGCGGGGGCGGTGACGAGCAGTACTTC.

The chain is built from TRBV7-2 and TRBJ2-5; D is possibly TRBD1 or TRBD2 (6 bases each). The CDR3 runs to 15 residues. Germline assignment: CDR1 SGHTA and CDR2 FQGNSA. Between the trimmed V and J ends, which lost 7 bases and 5 bases, there was a span of 20 bases. The CDR3 DNA reads as TGTGCCAGCACCCGAGGGATCGGGGGCGGCGAGACCCAGTACTTC. The encoded protein is CASTRGIGGGETQYF.

This clonotype appeared many times. The rearrangement joins TRBV14 to TRBJ2-1, with a possible D match to TRBD2 (8 bases). Per the germline V gene, CDR1 is SGHDN and CDR2 is FVKESK. Trimming pared 0 bases from V and 4 bases from J, leaving 19 bases between. This CDR3 comprises 18 residues. In nucleotides, the CDR3 is TGTGCCAGCAGCCAAGAAAGTCAGGGGGGGACTAGATACAATGAGCAGTTCTTC. It translates to CASSQESQGGTRYNEQFF.

To note about this clonotype: Being one base from a much bigger clone, this may be a read error. The chain employs TRBV20-1 and TRBJ2-1, with D uncertain. Germline loops: CDR1 DFQATT, CDR2 SNEGSKA (reference sequence). The CDR3 spans 12 residues. CDR3 sequence reads: CRATTSYNEQFF. Here the CDR3 DNA reads TGCAGAGCCACTACCTCTTACAATGAGCAGTTCTTC.

This clonotype was picked up many times. This chain joins TRBV7-2 and TRBJ2-2; 9 nucleotides align to TRBD2. The CDR3 has 19 amino acids. Germline values: CDR1 SGHTA, CDR2 FQGNSA. V shed 2 bases and J 1 base; nucleotides not matched to a gene: 11. The CDR3 nucleotides read TGTGCCAGCAGCTTAATGATGGGACTAGCCTATCGGAACACCGGGGAGCTGTTTTTT. Translated: CASSLMMGLAYRNTGELFF.

This clonotype has just a few counts. The V and J genes are TRBV28 and TRBJ1-6; weak D call: TRBD1 (5 bases). Trimming pared 6 bases from V and 13 bases from J, leaving 13 bases between. There are 12 residues in the CDR3. Germline V gene data show CDR1 as MDHEN and CDR2 as SYDVKM. The CDR3 is CASRETQAPLHF. The CDR3 DNA follows: TGTGCCAGCAGGGAGACACAGGCGCCCCTCCACTTT. Full variable domain (missing parts from reference TRBV28 and TRBJ1-6): DVKVTQSSRYLVKRTGEKVFLECVQDMDHENMFWYRQDPGLGLRLIYFSYDVKMKEKGDIPEGYSVSREKKERFSLILESASTNQTSMYLCASRETQAPLHFGNGTRLTVT.

This clonotype was recorded at least ten times. The genes are TRBV2 and TRBJ2-1, with TRBD1 matching over 10 bases. This CDR3 has 14 residues. CDR1 SNHLY and CDR2 FYNNEI come from the germline V gene. V was pared by 8 bases and J by 7 bases, with 8 bases of the junction left unmatched. Here the CDR3 DNA reads TGTGCCAGCGAGGACAGGGGGGTAGGGAATGAGCAGTTCTTC. Its protein product is CASEDRGVGNEQFF.